This T cell receptor (beta chain) was identified during a study of shared clonotypes between healthy human individuals. General study results and limits: As a rule, naive subsets had a larger estimated richness than memory subsets.

Over several immunoSEQ plates, each subset's genomic DNA was distributed in even portions. The table came from immunoSEQ multiplex PCR; TCRdb's copy has only in-frame clones and leaves some out. Of 1.4 million to 1.5 million clones in the sample, roughly 96% are singletons; the top ten hold roughly 1.2%. From germline, CDR1 is SGHKS and CDR2 YYEKEE (reference sequence). V was clipped by 2 bases and J by 5 bases, with 10 bases between them. This CDR3 region has 13 residues. Splitting the CD4+ cells yielded a CD45RA+ naive subset and a CD45RA-negative memory subset. A remark on this clone: Its antigen remains unknown.

The clonotype comes from a young man in good health. Sequenced input: naive CD4+ T cells sorted from blood. Stated subset: CD45RA+ positively selected. The rearrangement uses TRBV5-5 and TRBJ1-2; D unclear. CDR3: CASSLAEPYGYTF. The CDR3 coding sequence is TGTGCCAGCAGCTTAGCAGAACCTTATGGCTACACCTTC.